This is a list of T cell receptor beta chains from one sample in a study of beta chain features in type 1 diabetes. TCRdb's copy holds only in-frame clones and misses some; the assay was immunoSEQ multiplex PCR. The sample contains about 900,000 clones, 15% to 20% of which appear only once. The sample consisted of naive CD4+ T cells from blood. These receptors all come from a woman aged 18-29 years in good health. Both conserved end residues are part of each CDR3. Each record gives: J gene, V gene, CDR3 protein.

TRBJ2-2 TRBV5-6 CASSSSGNTGELFF
TRBJ2-2 TRBV2 CASSEGLITGELFF
TRBJ2-5 TRBV27 CASSDAGSGSSLVRETQYF
TRBJ2-6 TRBV19 CASSILGLAGAMGANVLTF
TRBJ2-4 TRBV14 CASSQVEAKNIQYF
TRBJ2-1 TRBV4-2 CASSQDRSGVGIYNEQFF
TRBJ2-2 TRBV7-9 CASSQGVELFF
TRBJ2-7 TRBV6-1 CASSEPTSGSLYEQYF
TRBJ2-6 TRBV7-9 CVLPGLTGANVLTF
TRBJ2-5 TRBV7-2 CASSLGVSEETQYF
TRBJ2-1 TRBV19 CASNRGTTYANEQFF
TRBJ2-7 TRBV18 CASSPGTGGRYEQYF
TRBJ1-4 TRBV7-2 CASRGERVGEKLFF
TRBJ1-4 TRBV18 CASSLRQLATNEKLFF
TRBJ2-2 TRBV27 CASKALAGVSAGELFF
TRBJ2-1 TRBV19 CASSSIGTGTFSNEQFF